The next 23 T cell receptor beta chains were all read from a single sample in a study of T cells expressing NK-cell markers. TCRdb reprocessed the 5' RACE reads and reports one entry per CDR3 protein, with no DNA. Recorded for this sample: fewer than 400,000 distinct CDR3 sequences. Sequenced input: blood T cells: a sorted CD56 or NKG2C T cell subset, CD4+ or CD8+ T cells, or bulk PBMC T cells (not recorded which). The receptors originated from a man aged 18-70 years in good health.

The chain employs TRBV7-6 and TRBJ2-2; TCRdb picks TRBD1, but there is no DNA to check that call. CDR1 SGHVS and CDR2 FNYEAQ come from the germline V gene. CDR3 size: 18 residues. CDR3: CASSLRQVLNTNTGELFF.

The CDR3 reads CASSYKAGGLYEQYF. The rearrangement links TRBV6-5 to TRBJ2-7; no DNA is available, so the TRBD1 call from TCRdb remains unchecked. The CDR3 loop spans 15 amino acids. Germline V lookup: CDR1 MNHEY, CDR2 SVGAGI.

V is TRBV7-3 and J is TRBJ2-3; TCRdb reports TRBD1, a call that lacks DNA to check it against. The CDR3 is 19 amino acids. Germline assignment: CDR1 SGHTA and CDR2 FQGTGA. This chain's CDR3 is CASSLTISGGLPFTDTQYF.

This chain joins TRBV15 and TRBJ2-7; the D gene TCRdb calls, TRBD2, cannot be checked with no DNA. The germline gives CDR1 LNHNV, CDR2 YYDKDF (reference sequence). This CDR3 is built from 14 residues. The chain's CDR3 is CATSRGLGRDEQYF. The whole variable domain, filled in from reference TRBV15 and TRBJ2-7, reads DAMVIQNPRYQVTQFGKPVTLSCSQTLNHNVMYWYQQKSSQAPKLLFHYYDKDFNNEADTPDNFQSRRPNTSFCFLDIRSPGLGDTAMYLCATSRGLGRDEQYFGPGTRLTVT.

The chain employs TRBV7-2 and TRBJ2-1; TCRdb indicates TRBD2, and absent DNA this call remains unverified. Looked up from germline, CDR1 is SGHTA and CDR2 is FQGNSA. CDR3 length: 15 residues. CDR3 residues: CASSRTSGGVREQFF.

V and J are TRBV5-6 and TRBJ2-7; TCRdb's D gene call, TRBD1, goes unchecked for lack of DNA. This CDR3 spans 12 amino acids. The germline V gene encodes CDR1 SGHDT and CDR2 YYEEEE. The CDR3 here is CASSPIQGEQYF.

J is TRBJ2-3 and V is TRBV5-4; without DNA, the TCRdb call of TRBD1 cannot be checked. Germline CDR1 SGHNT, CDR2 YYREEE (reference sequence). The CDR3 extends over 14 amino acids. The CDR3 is CASSSGGRTDTQYF.

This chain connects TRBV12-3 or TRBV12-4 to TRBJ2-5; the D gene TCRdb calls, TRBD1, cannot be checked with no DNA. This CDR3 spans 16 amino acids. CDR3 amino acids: CASSLFSRRSQGTQYF.

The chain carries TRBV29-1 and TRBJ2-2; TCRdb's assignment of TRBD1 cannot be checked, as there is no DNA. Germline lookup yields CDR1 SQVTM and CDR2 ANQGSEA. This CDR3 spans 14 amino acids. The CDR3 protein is CSVERGAPTGELFF.

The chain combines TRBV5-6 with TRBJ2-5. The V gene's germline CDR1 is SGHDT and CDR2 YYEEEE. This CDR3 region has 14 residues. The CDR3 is CASSLVSSLETQYF.

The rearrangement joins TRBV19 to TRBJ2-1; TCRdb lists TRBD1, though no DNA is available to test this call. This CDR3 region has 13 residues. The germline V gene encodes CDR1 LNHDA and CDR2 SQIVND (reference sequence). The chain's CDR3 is CASRGSPGNEQFF.

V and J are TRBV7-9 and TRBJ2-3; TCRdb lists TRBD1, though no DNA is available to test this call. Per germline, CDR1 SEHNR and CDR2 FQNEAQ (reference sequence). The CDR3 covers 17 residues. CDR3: CASSQPTGTGPTDTQYF.

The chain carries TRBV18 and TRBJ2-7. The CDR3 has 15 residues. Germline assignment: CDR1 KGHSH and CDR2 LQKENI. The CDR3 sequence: CASSPPSALSYEQYF.

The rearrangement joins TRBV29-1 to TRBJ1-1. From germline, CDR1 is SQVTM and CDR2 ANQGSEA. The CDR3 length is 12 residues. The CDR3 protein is CSVGTAGLAAFF.

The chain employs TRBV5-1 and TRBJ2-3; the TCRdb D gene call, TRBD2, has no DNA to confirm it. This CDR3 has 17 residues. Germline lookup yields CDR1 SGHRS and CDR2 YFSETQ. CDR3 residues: CASSKGRQRDNTDTQYF.

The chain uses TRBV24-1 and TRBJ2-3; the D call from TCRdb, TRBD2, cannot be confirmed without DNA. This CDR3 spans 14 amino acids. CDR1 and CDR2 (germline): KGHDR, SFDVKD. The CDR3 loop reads CATSGLAGGNTQYF.

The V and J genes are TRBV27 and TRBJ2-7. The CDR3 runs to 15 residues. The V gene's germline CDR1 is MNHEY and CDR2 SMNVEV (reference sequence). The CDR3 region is CASSLSFFGAYEQYF.

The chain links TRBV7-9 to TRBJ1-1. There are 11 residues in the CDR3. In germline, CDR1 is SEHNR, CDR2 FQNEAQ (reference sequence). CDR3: CASSGSVGAFF.

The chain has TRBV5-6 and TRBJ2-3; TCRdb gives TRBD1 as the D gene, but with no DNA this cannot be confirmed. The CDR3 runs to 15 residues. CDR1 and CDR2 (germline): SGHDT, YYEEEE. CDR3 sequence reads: CASRRTGARADTQYF.

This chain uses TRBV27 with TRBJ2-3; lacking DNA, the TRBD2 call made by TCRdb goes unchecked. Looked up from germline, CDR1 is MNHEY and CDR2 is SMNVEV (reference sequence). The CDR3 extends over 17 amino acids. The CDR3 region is CASSTRLAGGYKDTQYF.

CDR3 amino acids: CASSQVALLRTDTQYF. The chain employs TRBV3-1 and TRBJ2-3; the TCRdb D gene call, TRBD2, has no DNA to confirm it. The V gene's germline CDR1 is LGHDT and CDR2 YNNKEL (reference sequence). The CDR3 consists of 16 residues.

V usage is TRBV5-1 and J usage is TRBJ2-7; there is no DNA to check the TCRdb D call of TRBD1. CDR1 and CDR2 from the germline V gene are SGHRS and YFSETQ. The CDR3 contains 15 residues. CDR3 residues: CASSLEHSGAYEQYF.

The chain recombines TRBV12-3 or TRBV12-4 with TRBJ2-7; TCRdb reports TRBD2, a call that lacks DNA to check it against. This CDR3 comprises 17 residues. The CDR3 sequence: CASSLRALQGGTYEQYF.